The clone carrying this T cell receptor beta chain was observed once. The CDR3 sequence is 14 residues long. Germline assignment: CDR1 SGHTA and CDR2 FQGNSA. Trimming left V 5 bases short and J 8 bases short, with 15 bases between. The PCR was carried out with 60 Vbeta primers and 13 Jbeta primers. TCRdb's copy holds only in-frame clones and misses some; the assay was immunoSEQ multiplex PCR. The sample consists of 140,000 to 150,000 clones, approximately 80% of them appearing once. This sample was included in a study of cytomegalovirus exposure and HLA in healthy donors. The sequence came from a male donor in good health and CMV-seronegative. J is TRBJ1-4 and V is TRBV7-2; weak D call: TRBD1 (6 bases). Sequencing used PBMCs. For the CDR3, the DNA is TGTGCCAGCAGCGGAGGGGGGGGTGGAGAAAAACTGTTTTTT. It codes for CASSGGGGGEKLFF.